A single sample is the source of the 20 T cell receptor beta chains below, sequenced in a study of T cells after posttransplantation cyclophosphamide. Control samples came 1 year after myeloablative marrow transplants with methotrexate plus calcineurin inhibitor. TCRdb keeps only in-frame clones here, not all; method: immunoSEQ multiplex PCR. The table lists some 16,000 clones, less than 90% of them singletons, with more than 5% in the top ten. Source: PBMCs, taken roughly 57 weeks after allogeneic stem cell transplant with calcineurin inhibitor and methotrexate. These receptors all stem from a young adult male patient who received an allogeneic stem cell transplant from a related donor, was CMV-positive, and had no GVHD. Some of the T cells may derive from the graft donor.

This rearrangement joins TRBV28 to TRBJ2-7, with TRBD2 matching 11 bases. Germline V CDR1 and CDR2: MDHEN, SYDVKM. This CDR3 region has 16 residues. V gave up 5 bases and J gave up 0 bases; unmatched junction bases: 6. CDR3 DNA: TGTGCCAGCAGTCCACTAGCGGGAGCCAACTCCTACGAGCAGTACTTC. It encodes CASSPLAGANSYEQYF.

V is TRBV7-9 and J is TRBJ2-3, with D possibly TRBD1 on 5 matching bases. The length of the CDR3 is 14 residues. CDR1 is SEHNR, CDR2 FQNEAQ, per germline (reference sequence). Trimming cost V 5 bases and J 1 base, with 10 bases left between them. CDR3 coding DNA: TGTGCCAGCAGCCCGCAGGGCCGCACAGATACGCAGTATTTT. Residues: CASSPQGRTDTQYF.

With regard to this clone: A read error may account for a junction end that differs from germline. The chain employs TRBV7-2 and TRBJ2-1; 14 bases are a match to TRBD2. CDR3 length: 19 amino acids. Germline lookup yields CDR1 SGHTA and CDR2 FQGNSA. The CDR3 DNA reads TGTGCCAGCAGCTTCCGACTAGCGGGAGGGTATAGCTCCTACAGTGAGCAGTTCTTC. Translated, it gives CASSFRLAGGYSSYSEQFF.

This sequence joins TRBV7-2 and TRBJ2-3; a possible D gene is TRBD2 (5 bases). V was shortened by 5 bases and J by 0 bases, with 9 bases between the two germline ends. The germline CDR1 and CDR2 sequences are SGHTA and FQGNSA. This CDR3 comprises 14 residues. For the CDR3, the DNA is TGTGCCAGCAGCGTACTAGGGAGCACAGATACGCAGTATTTT. This encodes CASSVLGSTDTQYF. The variable domain in full, completed from reference TRBV7-2 and TRBJ2-3, reads GAGVSQSPSNKVTEKGKDVELRCDPISGHTALYWYRQSLGQGLEFLIYFQGNSAPDKSGLPSDRFSAERTGGSVSTLTIQRTQQEDSAVYLCASSVLGSTDTQYFGPGTRLTVL.

The V gene is TRBV7-9, the J gene TRBJ1-2; D not certain. Looked up from germline, CDR1 is SEHNR and CDR2 is FQNEAQ (reference sequence). The CDR3 extends over 12 amino acids. The V end lost 5 bases, the J end lost 8 bases, and 12 bases lay between the germline ends. CDR3 nucleotides: TGTGCCAGCAGCCGGGGTCCACTCGGCTACACCTTC. Translating it yields CASSRGPLGYTF.

This clone appeared a single time. The V and J genes are TRBV28 and TRBJ2-5, with a possible D match to TRBD1 (7 bases). Germline CDR1 and CDR2: MDHEN and SYDVKM. CDR3 size: 15 residues. The ends were cut back, 5 bases at V and 2 bases at J, with 15 bases in the middle. This chain's CDR3 is CASSPGGGRQETQYF. The CDR3 nucleotides read TGTGCCAGCAGTCCAGGGGGAGGACGTCAAGAGACCCAGTACTTC.

The chain is built from TRBV27 and TRBJ1-6; a possible D gene is TRBD1 (6 bases). Germline loops: CDR1 MNHEY, CDR2 SMNVEV (reference sequence). V was cut by 3 bases and J by 10 bases, with 13 bases left in between. There are 14 residues in the CDR3. The DNA of the CDR3 is TGTGCCAGCAGTTTCAACAGGGTGGGGTCACCCCTCCACTTT. Amino acid sequence: CASSFNRVGSPLHF.

This clone was detected only a few times. J is TRBJ2-7 and V is TRBV4-3; 8 bases are a match to TRBD2. The V segment lost 1 base and the J segment 5 bases; nucleotides outside the gene matches: 10. Germline V gives CDR1 LGHNA, CDR2 YSLEER. The CDR3 sequence is 16 residues long. In DNA form, the CDR3 reads TGCGCCAGCAGCCAAGTTAGCGGACTAGCAGTCGACGAGCAGTACTTC. The encoded protein is CASSQVSGLAVDEQYF.

The V gene is TRBV20-1, the J gene TRBJ2-7; D ambiguous. CDR3 length: 11 residues. V dropped 3 bases and J dropped 4 bases, with 7 bases sitting between them. CDR1 is DFQATT, CDR2 SNEGSKA, per germline (reference sequence). The CDR3 nucleotides are TGCAGTGCTAGCCCCACTTACGAGCAGTACTTC. It translates to CSASPTYEQYF.

The V call is TRBV6-1, the J call TRBJ2-7; D remains ambiguous. V lost 6 bases and J 3 bases, leaving 9 bases between the germline ends. CDR3 length: 12 amino acids. CDR1 and CDR2 from the germline V gene are MNHNS and SASEGT. CDR3 loop: CASSPRFYEQYF. The CDR3 DNA reads TGTGCCAGCAGCCCGCGGTTCTACGAGCAGTACTTC.

This chain uses TRBV11-2 with TRBJ1-6, with 7 bases aligning to TRBD1. The germline V gene encodes CDR1 SGHAT and CDR2 FQNNGV. This CDR3 is 14 amino acids long. V was pared by 5 bases and J by 4 bases, with 2 bases of the junction left unmatched. For the CDR3, the DNA is TGTGCCAGCAGCGCACAGGGGTATAATTCACCCCTCCACTTT. Amino acids: CASSAQGYNSPLHF.

This rearrangement joins TRBV6-5 to TRBJ1-5; 9 bases agree with TRBD1. The CDR3 has 14 amino acids. The trim removed 6 bases at V and 7 bases at J, leaving 7 bases unmatched. Per germline, CDR1 MNHEY and CDR2 SVGAGI. CDR3 loop: CASRKGQGGQPQHF. In nucleotides, the CDR3 is TGTGCCAGCAGAAAGGGACAGGGTGGCCAGCCCCAGCATTTT.

This chain joins TRBV7-2 and TRBJ1-2, with D perhaps matching TRBD1 (5 bases). The germline V gene encodes CDR1 SGHTA and CDR2 FQGNSA. There are 13 residues in the CDR3. Trimming took 6 bases from V and 8 from J, leaving 16 bases between them. The CDR3: CASSPPAGLGYTF. In DNA form, the CDR3 reads TGTGCCAGCAGTCCCCCGGCAGGGCTAGGCTACACCTTC.

Concerning this clone: At one end the junction does not follow the germline gene, possibly because of a read error. The chain has TRBV5-8 and TRBJ2-1; no clear D gene. This CDR3 comprises 13 residues. Looked up from germline, CDR1 is SGHTS and CDR2 is YDEGEE. The CDR3 nucleotides are TGTGCCAGCAGCTTGGGCAGCTACAGTGAGCAGTTCTTC. Its protein is CASSLGSYSEQFF.

The chain uses TRBV6-6 and TRBJ2-5, with D perhaps matching TRBD1 (6 bases). Trimming stripped 2 bases from V and 7 bases from J, with 14 bases between. The CDR3 loop spans 14 amino acids. CDR1 MNHNY and CDR2 SVGAGI come from the germline V gene (reference sequence). In DNA, the CDR3 is TGTGCCAGCAGTTACGATACAGGGTTAAGGACCCAGTACTTC. Protein product: CASSYDTGLRTQYF.

The rearrangement uses TRBV6-6 and TRBJ1-6; D call uncertain. V was pared by 6 bases and J by 10 bases, with 10 bases between. Germline CDR1 is MNHNY and CDR2 is SVGAGI (reference sequence). The CDR3 runs to 12 residues. CDR3 coding DNA: TGTGCCAGCAGCCCCCCGTCCTCACCCCTCCACTTT. Translated, it gives CASSPPSSPLHF.

The rearrangement links TRBV19 to TRBJ2-5; D is unclear. The J call is doubtful: the DNA matches TRBJ2-7 better. The length of the CDR3 is 15 residues. Germline V gives CDR1 LNHDA, CDR2 SQIVND (reference sequence). The CDR3 sequence is CASSIAPVPSYEQYF. The DNA of the CDR3 is TGTGCCAGTAGTATAGCCCCCGTCCCCTCCTACGAGCAGTACTTC.

The chain couples TRBV28 to TRBJ2-5, with 7 bases aligning to TRBD1. Germline V gene sequence: CDR1 MDHEN, CDR2 SYDVKM. V trimming: 3 bases; J trimming: 0 bases; junction bases outside the gene matches: 10. This CDR3 comprises 17 residues. CDR3 region: CASSLVPPTGNQETQYF. DNA of the CDR3: TGTGCCAGCAGTTTGGTTCCTCCGACAGGGAACCAAGAGACCCAGTACTTC.

This chain uses TRBV2 with TRBJ2-2; TRBD1 is a possible D gene (6 bases). V gave up 4 bases and J gave up 0 bases, with 9 bases separating them. The CDR3 loop spans 15 amino acids. Per germline, CDR1 SNHLY and CDR2 FYNNEI. The CDR3 bases are TGTGCCAGCAGTGGGAACAGGGCGAACACCGGGGAGCTGTTTTTT. Protein: CASSGNRANTGELFF. The full variable domain, its missing parts supplied by reference TRBV2 and TRBJ2-2, is EPEVTQTPSHQVTQMGQEVILRCVPISNHLYFYWYRQILGQKVEFLVSFYNNEISEKSEIFDDQFSVERPDGSNFTLKIRSTKLEDSAMYFCASSGNRANTGELFFGEGSRLTVL.

The rearrangement uses TRBV6-1 and TRBJ2-6; D uncertain. Trimming took off 4 bases at V and 4 bases at J, with 8 bases between the two ends. The CDR3 sequence is 14 residues long. The germline V gene encodes CDR1 MNHNS and CDR2 SASEGT. DNA for the CDR3: TGTGCCAGCAGTGGCGGAGCAGGGGCCAACGTCCTGACTTTC. Amino acids: CASSGGAGANVLTF.